One sample yielded the 20 T cell receptor beta chains listed below, sequenced in a study of T cell repertoires in cytomegalovirus infection. Via MiXCR, TCRdb re-called the reads, giving one row per CDR3 protein. In the table there are about 530,000 distinct CDR3 sequences, roughly 29% of which are singletons. Sequencing was done on a sample of PBMCs. These receptors were collected from a human donor in good health (CMV status not recorded). Some clones in this sample may be carry-over from other donors' samples.

This clonotype was detected many times. This chain connects TRBV7-4 to TRBJ2-7, with D hard to call. The CDR3 has 14 amino acids. Germline lookup yields CDR1 SGHVT and CDR2 SQSDAQ. V was shortened by 0 bases and J by 5 bases, with 11 bases between the two germline ends. The CDR3 DNA reads TGTGCCAGCAGCTTAGCGGTTGGGGTAGACGAGCAGTACGTC. It specifies CASSLAVGVDEQYV.

The CDR3 bases are TGTGCCAGCAGGGCGACAGGCAATGAGCAGTTCTTC. As protein: CASRATGNEQFF. This chain connects TRBV12-3 or TRBV12-4 to TRBJ2-1; the D gene is possibly TRBD1 (6 bases). V was pared by 6 bases and J by 6 bases, with 9 bases between. This CDR3 comprises 12 residues.

A few counts support this clonotype. The chain couples TRBV7-8 to TRBJ2-3, with 9 bases identical to TRBD2. Germline CDR1 is SGHVS and CDR2 is FQNEAQ. This CDR3 region has 17 residues. J was trimmed by 1 base and V by 2 bases; bases with no gene match: 7. The chain's CDR3 is CASSLTREGRGTDTQYF. CDR3 DNA: TGTGCCAGCAGCTTAACGCGGGAGGGCCGGGGCACAGATACGCAGTATTTT.

In this sample, this clonotype turned up a few times. The rearrangement uses TRBV7-9 and TRBJ2-1, with TRBD2 matching 12 bases. Unmatched junction bases numbered 12, after V lost 5 bases and J lost 1 base. Germline CDR1 reads SEHNR; CDR2 reads FQNEAQ (reference sequence). The CDR3 runs 19 residues. CDR3: CASSAPGTSGLRSYNEQFF. The DNA for the CDR3 is TGTGCCAGCAGCGCACCCGGGACTAGCGGGTTGCGATCCTACAATGAGCAGTTCTTC.

This clonotype showed up just once. The genes are TRBV5-6 and TRBJ2-2, with D possibly TRBD1 on 6 matching bases. From germline, CDR1 is SGHDT and CDR2 YYEEEE. CDR3 size: 15 residues. The V end lost 4 bases, the J end lost 3 bases, and 13 bases lay between the germline ends. The CDR3 here is CASSRRTEYTGELFF. The CDR3 coding sequence is TGTGCCAGCAGCCGAAGGACAGAGTACACCGGGGAGCTGTTTTTT. Full variable domain (rest looked up from reference TRBV5-6 and TRBJ2-2): DAGVTQSPTHLIKTRGQQVTLRCSPKSGHDTVSWYQQALGQGPQFIFQYYEEEERQRGNFPDRFSGHQFPNYSSELNVNALLLGDSALYLCASSRRTEYTGELFFGEGSRLTVL.

This clonotype appeared a few times. V and J are TRBV29-1 and TRBJ1-4, with TRBD1 matching 11 bases. From germline, CDR1 is SQVTM and CDR2 ANQGSEA. The CDR3 consists of 14 residues. V was clipped by 7 bases and J by 5 bases; unmatched bases: 6. The CDR3 bases are TGCAGCGCACTAGGGACAGGGGGAAATGAAAAACTGTTTTTT. As protein: CSALGTGGNEKLFF.

A few counts support this clonotype. The rearrangement uses TRBV6-2 or TRBV6-3 and TRBJ2-7, with D unresolved. V was trimmed by 11 bases and J by 3 bases, leaving 23 bases between them. Germline CDR1 is MNHEY and CDR2 is SVGEGT. The CDR3 totals 15 residues. The DNA for the CDR3 is TGTGCCTCCTTATCCCCTGACAAAGGTTACTACGAGCAGTACTTC. It translates to CASLSPDKGYYEQYF.

The CDR3 DNA reads TGCGCCAGCAGCCCCACTAGCGGACCGACCTACCGGGGCTCCTACAATGAGCAGTTCTTC. It translates to CASSPTSGPTYRGSYNEQFF. The J gene is TRBJ2-1, the V gene TRBV4-1; 8 nucleotides align to TRBD2. The CDR3 contains 20 residues. In germline, CDR1 is MGHRA, CDR2 YSYEKL. The V segment lost 4 bases and the J segment 0 bases; nucleotides outside the gene matches: 17.

V and J are TRBV6-2 or TRBV6-3 and TRBJ2-1, with a tentative D call TRBD2 (5 bases). CDR1 and CDR2 (germline): MNHEY, SVGEGT. The CDR3 covers 12 residues. Trimming removed 6 bases from V and 7 bases from J, with 10 bases in between. This CDR3 is CASSGGFNEQFF. The CDR3 region has the DNA TGTGCCAGCAGCGGAGGATTTAATGAGCAGTTCTTC.

Only a few counts were recorded for this clonotype. J is TRBJ2-4 and V is TRBV19, with a tentative D call TRBD2 (7 bases). CDR1 LNHDA and CDR2 SQIVND come from the germline V gene (reference sequence). The CDR3 sequence is 19 residues long. The V and J ends lost 3 bases and 0 bases respectively, with 21 bases between them. This chain's CDR3 is CASSINPPGVAGAKNIQYF. CDR3 DNA: TGTGCCAGTAGTATCAACCCCCCAGGGGTAGCGGGAGCCAAAAACATTCAGTACTTC.

The CDR3 spells CASSRMTSGAPNEQFF. The CDR3 nucleotides read TGTGCCAGTAGTCGTATGACTAGCGGAGCGCCCAATGAGCAGTTCTTC. The chain has TRBV19 and TRBJ2-1; TRBD2 agrees at 9 bases. The CDR3 has 16 amino acids. After removal of 5 bases from V and 6 bases from J, the junction contained 11 bases not matched to a gene. The V gene's germline CDR1 is LNHDA and CDR2 SQIVND (reference sequence).

V usage is TRBV12-3 or TRBV12-4 and J usage is TRBJ2-1, with D possibly matching TRBD1 (6 bases). The CDR3 loop spans 13 amino acids. Trimming cost V 3 bases and J 7 bases, with 10 bases left between them. DNA of the CDR3: TGTGCCAGCAGTTTTGCTAGGGGGAATGAGCAGTTCTTC. Protein sequence: CASSFARGNEQFF.

The chain links TRBV6-5 to TRBJ1-1, with D unclear. V lost 8 bases, J lost 4 bases, and 20 bases lay in between. CDR3 length: 15 amino acids. CDR1 is MNHEY and CDR2 is SVGAGI in the germline V gene. The DNA for the CDR3 is TGTGCCAGCGCAAAACGAGGGTTATCGGGCACTGAAGCTTTCTTT. Its translation: CASAKRGLSGTEAFF.

This clonotype was counted ten times or more. V and J are TRBV7-2 and TRBJ2-1; D uncertain. V was trimmed by 3 bases and J by 6 bases, leaving 9 bases between them. The CDR3 loop spans 13 amino acids. Germline V CDR1 and CDR2: SGHTA, FQGNSA. This chain's CDR3 is CASSFYISNEQFF. The CDR3 DNA sequence: TGTGCCAGCAGCTTTTATATATCCAATGAGCAGTTCTTC.

This clonotype was seen more than once but under ten times. This chain connects TRBV7-8 to TRBJ2-7; D not resolved. Germline CDR1 is SGHVS and CDR2 is FQNEAQ. V was pared by 5 bases and J by 4 bases, with 18 bases between. This CDR3 has 15 residues. For the CDR3, the DNA is TGTGCCAGCAGCCAAAATTTAGCCGTTACGTACGAGCAGTACGTC. Its translation is CASSQNLAVTYEQYV.

This clonotype was seen at least ten times. This rearrangement joins TRBV12-3 or TRBV12-4 to TRBJ2-1; 14 nucleotides match TRBD2. The CDR3 contains 18 residues. V was pared by 5 bases and J by 1 base, with 7 bases of the junction left unmatched. This CDR3 is CASSRPGTSGSSYNEQFF. CDR3 bases: TGTGCCAGCAGTCGTCCCGGGACTAGCGGGAGTTCCTACAATGAGCAGTTCTTC.

The rearrangement joins TRBV20-1 to TRBJ2-1; TRBD2 is a possible D gene (6 bases). The CDR3 runs to 13 residues. The germline CDR1 and CDR2 sequences are DFQATT and SNEGSKA (reference sequence). Trimming removed 5 bases from V and 5 bases from J, with 13 bases in between. Written as DNA, the CDR3 is TGCAGTGCTGATAGCGGAGTTAACAATGAGCAGTTCTTC. Protein sequence: CSADSGVNNEQFF.

This clonotype was seen at least ten times. V is TRBV7-8 and J is TRBJ1-5; 7 bases line up with TRBD1. Germline V CDR1 and CDR2: SGHVS, FQNEAQ. Trimming cost V 1 base and J 4 bases; bases outside gene matches: 10. There are 17 residues in the CDR3. DNA of the CDR3: TGTGCCAGCAGCTTAGTCCGCTCGGGACAGAGAAATCAGCCCCAGCATTTT. This sequence encodes CASSLVRSGQRNQPQHF.

This clonotype was seen more than once but under ten times. J is TRBJ1-1 and V is TRBV7-4; the D gene is possibly TRBD1 (5 bases). Trimming took off 5 bases at V and 0 bases at J, with 13 bases between the two ends. This CDR3 is 15 amino acids long. Germline V gene sequence: CDR1 SGHVT, CDR2 SQSDAQ. CDR3: CASSRWEGLNTEAFF. CDR3 DNA sequence: TGTGCCAGCAGCCGCTGGGAGGGACTGAACACTGAAGCTTTCTTT.

The V and J genes are TRBV24-1 and TRBJ2-7; D gene ambiguous. Germline values: CDR1 KGHDR, CDR2 SFDVKD. Deletions cut 2 bases from V and 6 bases from J, with 7 bases between. The CDR3 is made up of 12 amino acids. The CDR3 nucleotides are TGTGCCACCAGTGATTCGGGTGTCGAGCAGTACTTC. This sequence encodes CATSDSGVEQYF.